The next 5 T cell receptor beta chains were all read from a single sample in a study of blood T cell repertoires in COVID-19. The table came from immunoSEQ multiplex PCR; TCRdb's copy has only in-frame clones and leaves some out. The repertoire has around 82,000 clones, around 85% of them found once; the top ten carry 9.6%. The sample was peripheral blood. The receptors come from a man aged 45-60 years with COVID-19, enrolled during active disease.

V usage is TRBV12-3 or TRBV12-4 and J usage is TRBJ1-5; the D gene is possibly TRBD1 (6 bases). Trimming left V 4 bases short and J 3 bases short, with 7 bases between. The CDR3 is 13 amino acids. As DNA, the CDR3 is TGTGCCAGCAGTTGGGACAACAATCAGCCCCAGCATTTT. Translating it yields CASSWDNNQPQHF.

The rearrangement uses TRBV19 and TRBJ2-1; D unresolved. The CDR3 spans 17 residues. The germline V gene has CDR1 LNHDA and CDR2 SQIVND (reference sequence). Trimming took off 0 bases at V and 7 bases at J, with 19 bases between the two ends. As DNA, the CDR3 is TGTGCCAGTAGTATAGATCGCGAAGCCGGGTGGGTAAATGAGCAGTTCTTC. It translates to CASSIDREAGWVNEQFF.

This rearrangement joins TRBV9 to TRBJ2-7; 11 bases agree with TRBD2. Trimming removed 5 bases from V and 6 bases from J; junction bases left unmatched: 7. The CDR3 length is 14 residues. Germline V gene lookup returns CDR1 SGDLS and CDR2 YYNGEE. CDR3 loop: CASSFSGRAGEQYF. CDR3 bases: TGTGCCAGCAGTTTTAGCGGGAGGGCCGGCGAGCAGTACTTC.

J is TRBJ2-1 and V is TRBV9, with 12 nucleotides matching TRBD2. Germline CDR1 and CDR2: SGDLS and YYNGEE. This CDR3 region has 15 residues. J was trimmed by 7 bases and V by 0 bases; bases with no gene match: 2. The CDR3 sequence: CASSVGLAGVNEQFF. In DNA form, the CDR3 reads TGTGCCAGCAGCGTAGGACTAGCGGGAGTGAATGAGCAGTTCTTC.

The genes are TRBV19 and TRBJ1-5; 7 nucleotides match TRBD1. V dropped 3 bases and J dropped 4; count of bases not matched to a gene: 9. CDR1 and CDR2 (germline): LNHDA, SQIVND (reference sequence). This CDR3 has 16 residues. The CDR3 here is CASSIATGKRNQPQHF. CDR3 nucleotide sequence: TGTGCCAGTAGTATCGCGACAGGGAAGAGGAATCAGCCCCAGCATTTT.